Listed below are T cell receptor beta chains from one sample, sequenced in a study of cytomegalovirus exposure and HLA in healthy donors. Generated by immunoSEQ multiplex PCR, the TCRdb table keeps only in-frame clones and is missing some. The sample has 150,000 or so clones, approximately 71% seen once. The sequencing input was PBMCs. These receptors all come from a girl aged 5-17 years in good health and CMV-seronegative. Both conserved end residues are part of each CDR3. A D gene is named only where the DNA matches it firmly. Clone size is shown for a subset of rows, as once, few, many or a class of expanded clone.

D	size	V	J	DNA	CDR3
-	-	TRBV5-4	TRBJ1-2	TGTGCCAGCAGCTTGGACGTAGCTAACTATGGCTACACCTTC	CASSLDVANYGYTF
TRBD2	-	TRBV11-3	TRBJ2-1	TGTGCCAGCAGCAGGGCTAGCGGGGAAAATGAGCAGTTCTTC	CASSRASGENEQFF
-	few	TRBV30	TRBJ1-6	TGTGCCTGGTCGTCGGGTCTCTATAATTCACCCCTCCACTTT	CAWSSGLYNSPLHF
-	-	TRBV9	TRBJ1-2	TGTGCCAGCAGCGTCGGGGGAAAATCTAACTATGGCTACACCTTC	CASSVGGKSNYGYTF
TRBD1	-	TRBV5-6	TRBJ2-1	TGTGCCAGCAGCCCATCGGACAGGGCACACAATGAGCAGTTCTTC	CASSPSDRAHNEQFF
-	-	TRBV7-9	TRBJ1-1	TGTGCCAGCAGCTTCAGAGGGCCTGCTTTCTTT	CASSFRGPAFF
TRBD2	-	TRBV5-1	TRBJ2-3	TGCGCCAGCAGCCCACCCGGGGGGGAGACAGATACGCAGTATTTT	CASSPPGGETDTQYF
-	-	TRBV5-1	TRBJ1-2	TGCGCCAGCAGCTTGGCGTCTGACTATGGCTACACCTTC	CASSLASDYGYTF
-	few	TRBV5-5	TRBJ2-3	TGTGCCAGCAGCTTAGAGCGGGGCACAGATACGCAGTATTTT	CASSLERGTDTQYF
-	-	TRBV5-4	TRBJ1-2	TGTGCCAGCAGCCTGAAAGGTTTAACTACCGGGACAGGCTACACCTTC	CASSLKGLTTGTGYTF
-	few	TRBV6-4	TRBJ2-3	TGTGCCAGCAGTCTACTAGTGACTGGGAGCACAGATACGCAGTATTTT	CASSLLVTGSTDTQYF
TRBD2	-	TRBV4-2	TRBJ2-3	TGTGCCAGCAGCCAAGATGGACTTGGGGGGGATATCACAGATACGCAGTATTTT	CASSQDGLGGDITDTQYF
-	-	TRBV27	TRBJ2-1	TGTGCCAGCAGTTTTCTAGAGCGGGTTAGCAATGAGCAGTTCTTC	CASSFLERVSNEQFF
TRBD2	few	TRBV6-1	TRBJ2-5	TGTGCCAGCAGTGAAGTGGGGGGGGGTGAGACCCAGTACTTC	CASSEVGGGETQYF
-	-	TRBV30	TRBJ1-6	TGTGCCTGGAGTGTAACCCTACAGTTTTATAATTCACCCCTCCACTTT	CAWSVTLQFYNSPLHF
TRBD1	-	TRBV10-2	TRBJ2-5	TGCGCCAGCAGCTTCGGACAGGGGAAAGAGACCCAGTACTTC	CASSFGQGKETQYF
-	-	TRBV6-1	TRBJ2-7	TGTGCCAGCAGCACAGGGTATGTGCAGTACTTC	CASSTGYVQYF
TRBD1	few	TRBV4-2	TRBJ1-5	TGTGCCAGCAGCCCGCTAGGGACAGGTAGCAATCAGCCCCAGCATTTT	CASSPLGTGSNQPQHF
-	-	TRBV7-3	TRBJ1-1	TGTGCCAGCAGCCCCGGGGGAGGTGACACTGAAGCTTTCTTT	CASSPGGGDTEAFF
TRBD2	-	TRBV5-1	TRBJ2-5	TGCGCCAGCAGCTTGGCGTTGCGGGGGGGCGATTTTGAGACCCAGTACTTC	CASSLALRGGDFETQYF
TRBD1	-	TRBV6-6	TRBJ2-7	TGTGCCAGCACCCTGGGACAGGCCTACGAGCAGTACTTC	CASTLGQAYEQYF
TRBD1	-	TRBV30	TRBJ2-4	TGTGCCTGGAGTGAGTTAGGACAGGCGCGAGACATTCAGTACTTC	CAWSELGQARDIQYF
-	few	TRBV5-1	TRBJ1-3	TGCGCCAGCAGCCCCGGGGATGGCTTAACTGGAAACACCATATATTTT	CASSPGDGLTGNTIYF
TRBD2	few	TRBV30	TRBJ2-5	TGTGCCTGGGGGGGAGGGGTAGGGGAGACCCAGTACTTC	CAWGGGVGETQYF
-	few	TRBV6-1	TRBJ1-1	TGTGCCAGCAGTGAATGGCGGGGAACTTTCACTGAAGCTTTCTTT	CASSEWRGTFTEAFF
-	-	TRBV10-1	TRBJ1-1	TGCGCCAGCGGTAGGGAGGGAACTGAAGCTTTCTTT	CASGREGTEAFF
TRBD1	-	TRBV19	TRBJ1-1	TGTGCCAGTAGTAACCAGGGGGGCAGCACTGAAGCTTTCTTT	CASSNQGGSTEAFF
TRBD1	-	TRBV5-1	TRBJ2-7	TGCGCCAGCAGCTCTTCAACCGGGACAGGCTACGAGCAGTACTTC	CASSSSTGTGYEQYF
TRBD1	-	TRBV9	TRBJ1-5	TGTGCCAGCAGCGTTGGGGACAGCCCGAGCTCTCAGCCCCAGCATTTT	CASSVGDSPSSQPQHF
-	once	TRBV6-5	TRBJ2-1	TGTGCCAGCAGTTCCACCTACAATGAGCAGTTCTTC	CASSSTYNEQFF
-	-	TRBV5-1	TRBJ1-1	TGCGCCAGCAGCTTGGCCGGCAGCGGGGCTTTCTTT	CASSLAGSGAFF
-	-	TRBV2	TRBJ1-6	TGTGCCAGCAGGAGGGGGTTCGATAATTCACCCCTCCACTTT	CASRRGFDNSPLHF
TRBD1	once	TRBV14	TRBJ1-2	TGTGCCAGCACCTCTCACCAGGGGGATGGCTACACCTTC	CASTSHQGDGYTF
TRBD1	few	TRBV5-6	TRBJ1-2	TGTGCCAGCAGCTTTTTCGGACAGGGGAGCGGTGGCTACACCTTC	CASSFFGQGSGGYTF
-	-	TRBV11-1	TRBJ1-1	TGTGCCAGCAGCTTTAGAGAGAACACTGAAGCTTTCTTT	CASSFRENTEAFF
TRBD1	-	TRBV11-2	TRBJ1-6	TGTGCCAGCAGCTTAGATTCCAGGGGGGATTCACCCCTCCACTTT	CASSLDSRGDSPLHF
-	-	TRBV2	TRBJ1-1	TGTGCCAGCAGTGAAGGGTTGGCAGGGAACACTGAAGCTTTCTTT	CASSEGLAGNTEAFF
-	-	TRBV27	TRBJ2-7	TGTGCCAGCTCCCCTTCCGGGAACGAGCAGTACTTC	CASSPSGNEQYF
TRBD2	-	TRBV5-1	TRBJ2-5	TGCGCCAGCAGCTTGGCGGGGGGGTCTGTTCAAGAGACCCAGTACTTC	CASSLAGGSVQETQYF
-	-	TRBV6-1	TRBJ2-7	TGTGCCAGCAGTGATGTTCTACGGTCCTACGAGCAGTACTTC	CASSDVLRSYEQYF
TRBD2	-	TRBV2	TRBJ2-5	TGTGCCAGCAGTGAAGCGGGGCGGGGGAAACGAAACAAACAAGAGACCCAGTACTTC	CASSEAGRGKRNKQETQYF
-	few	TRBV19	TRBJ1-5	TGTGCCAGTAGTATCAGGGATAGCAATCAGCCCCAGCATTTT	CASSIRDSNQPQHF
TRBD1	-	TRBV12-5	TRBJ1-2	TGTGCTAGTGGAATAGACAGGGGGCCTATTAACTATGGCTACACCTTC	CASGIDRGPINYGYTF
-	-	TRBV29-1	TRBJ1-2	TGCAGCGTTGTAGAGAGTTCTAACTATGGCTACACCTTC	CSVVESSNYGYTF
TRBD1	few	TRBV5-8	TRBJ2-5	TGTGCCAGCAGCGTAAGGACAGGGGAGACCCAGTACTTC	CASSVRTGETQYF
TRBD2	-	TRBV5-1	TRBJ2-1	TGCGCCAGCAGCTTAGGACTAGCGGGCGATGAGCAGTTCTTC	CASSLGLAGDEQFF
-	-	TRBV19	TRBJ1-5	TGTGCCAGTAGTATAGTGGGGGCCCATCAGCCCCAGCATTTT	CASSIVGAHQPQHF
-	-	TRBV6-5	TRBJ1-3	TGTGCCAGCAGTTACTCGGCGGTCTCAGGGGACACCATATATTTT	CASSYSAVSGDTIYF
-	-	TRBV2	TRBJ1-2	TGTGCCAGCAGCCCCAACCCGGGATCGGAGGTCTATGGCTACACCTTC	CASSPNPGSEVYGYTF
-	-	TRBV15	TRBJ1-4	TGTGCCACCAGTCGGGGGGTTGGAGATGAAAAACTGTTTTTT	CATSRGVGDEKLFF
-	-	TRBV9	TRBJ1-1	TGTGCCAGCAGCCCCCCCCGGGGTATGGCTGAAGCTTTCTTT	CASSPPRGMAEAFF
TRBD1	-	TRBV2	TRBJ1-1	TGTGCCAGCAGTTATGGACAGGGGAACACTGAAGCTTTCTTT	CASSYGQGNTEAFF
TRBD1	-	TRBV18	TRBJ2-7	TGTGCCAGCTCACCAATAAGCACCGGGACAGGGACCCTGGAGCAGTACTTC	CASSPISTGTGTLEQYF